Here is one T cell receptor beta chain with its context. The assay was immunoSEQ multiplex PCR, and TCRdb's table has in-frame clones only and misses some. Among fewer than 250,000 clones listed, 85% to 90% were seen once. V lost 5 bases to trimming and J lost 8 bases, with 12 bases between them. Germline lookup yields CDR1 MNHEY and CDR2 SVGAGI. This CDR3 is 12 amino acids long. These data are taken from a study of blood T cell repertoires in COVID-19. At the level of the study: PBMCs, B-cell-depleted T cells, or T cells were the source of the cDNA or gDNA that made up the material.

Sequenced: PBMCs or T cells enriched from blood (not recorded which). The receptor's source is a middle-aged man who had been exposed to COVID-19. This chain links TRBV6-5 with TRBJ1-2, with D possibly being TRBD1 (5 bases). The CDR3 sequence: CASSNRGGGYTF. The CDR3 nucleotides are TGTGCCAGCAGTAATCGCGGGGGGGGCTACACCTTC.